The 16 T cell receptor beta chains below were found in one sample sequenced in a study of healthy donors' naive CD4 and CD8 T cells. TCR libraries were built from around 0.45 ug of total RNA by linear amplification. TCRdb reprocessed the reads via MiXCR and lists one record per CDR3 protein. Of some 190,000 distinct CDR3 sequences listed, 65% to 75% are singletons. Sequenced material: naive CD4+ and CD8+ T cells sorted from blood, pooled from several donors. The receptors were sampled from a pool of human donors in good health; the sample pools cells from several healthy donors.

The CDR3 DNA is TGCAGCGCCTCAGGCAGGGCCTACGAGCAGTACTTC. This sequence encodes CSASGRAYEQYF. V is TRBV29-1 and J is TRBJ2-7; perhaps TRBD1 as D (5 bases). V was pared by 7 bases and J by 2 bases, with 12 bases between. Germline V gene lookup returns CDR1 SQVTM and CDR2 ANQGSEA. The CDR3 consists of 12 residues.

The gene calls are TRBV5-5 and TRBJ2-4; D tentatively reads TRBD1 or TRBD2 (5 bases each). This CDR3 contains 17 residues. V shed 4 bases and J shed 2 bases, with 19 bases lying between them. Per germline, CDR1 SGHKS and CDR2 YYEKEE (reference sequence). DNA for the CDR3: TGTGCCAGCAGCGGTACCGGGACGGCTTACTCCAAAAACATTCAGTACTTC. Its translation is CASSGTGTAYSKNIQYF. Full variable domain (remainder filled in from reference TRBV5-5 and TRBJ2-4): DAGVTQSPTHLIKTRGQQVTLRCSPISGHKSVSWYQQVLGQGPQFIFQYYEKEERGRGNFPDRFSARQFPNYSSELNVNALLLGDSALYLCASSGTGTAYSKNIQYFGAGTRLSVL.

The genes are TRBV6-5 and TRBJ2-1, with D possibly called TRBD1 or TRBD2 (6 bases each). The CDR3 sequence is 15 residues long. The germline V gene encodes CDR1 MNHEY and CDR2 SVGAGI. V gave up 5 bases and J gave up 1 base, with 12 bases separating them. The CDR3 here is CASSPTGGSYNEQFF. CDR3 in DNA: TGTGCCAGCAGTCCGACAGGAGGGTCCTACAATGAGCAGTTCTTC.

The V call is TRBV12-3 or TRBV12-4, the J call TRBJ2-2; 9 bases agree with TRBD1. V gave up 4 bases and J gave up 3 bases; unmatched junction bases: 3. The CDR3 extends over 15 amino acids. CDR3 loop: CASSSDRGDTGELFF. The CDR3 coding sequence is TGTGCCAGCAGTTCGGACAGGGGAGACACCGGGGAGCTGTTTTTT.

This clonotype was recorded a few times. This chain's CDR3 is CASSEVGRYGYTF. The CDR3, as DNA: TGTGCCAGCAGTGAGGTGGGTCGGTATGGCTACACCTTC. The chain has TRBV27 and TRBJ1-2; D ambiguous. Germline V gene sequence: CDR1 MNHEY, CDR2 SMNVEV (reference sequence). Trimming removed 5 bases from V and 5 bases from J, with 12 bases in between. This CDR3 region has 13 residues.

The chain carries TRBV19 and TRBJ1-5; D ambiguous. CDR3 length equals 12 residues. Trimming removed 7 bases from V and 2 bases from J, with 6 bases in between. The germline V gene has CDR1 LNHDA and CDR2 SQIVND (reference sequence). The CDR3 loop reads CASKGGNQPQHF. The CDR3 nucleotides are TGTGCCAGTAAGGGCGGCAATCAGCCCCAGCATTTT.

The chain employs TRBV30 and TRBJ1-1; possibly TRBD1 for D (6 bases). Trimming shortened V by 4 bases and J by 6 bases, and 9 bases separated the two germline ends. This CDR3 contains 11 residues. CDR1 is GTSNPN, CDR2 SVGIG, per germline (reference sequence). The CDR3 sequence is CAWTQGPEAFF. CDR3 coding DNA: TGTGCCTGGACCCAGGGGCCTGAAGCTTTCTTT.

V usage is TRBV6-5 and J usage is TRBJ2-5, with 8 bases identical to TRBD1. Germline CDR1 MNHEY, CDR2 SVGAGI. This CDR3 has 13 amino acids. V was clipped by 7 bases and J by 4 bases; unmatched bases: 5. CDR3 DNA: TGTGCCAGCACCCGGACAGGGTCAGAGACCCAGTACTTC. It translates to CASTRTGSETQYF.

This chain uses TRBV29-1 with TRBJ2-7; D remains ambiguous. The CDR3 has 12 amino acids. V lost 6 bases and J 4 bases, leaving 13 bases between the germline ends. CDR1 and CDR2 (germline): SQVTM, ANQGSEA. The chain's CDR3 is CSVVGMGYEQYV. The CDR3 bases are TGCAGCGTCGTAGGGATGGGGTACGAGCAGTACGTC.

The chain links TRBV29-1 to TRBJ1-1; D possibly corresponds to TRBD1 (6 bases). The V gene lost 8 bases and the J gene lost 8 bases, with 9 bases spanning the gap. Looked up from germline, CDR1 is SQVTM and CDR2 is ANQGSEA. The CDR3 is 9 amino acids. CDR3 coding DNA: TGCAGCATTACAGGGGAAGCTTTCTTT. Its protein is CSITGEAFF.

Only a few counts were recorded for this clonotype. The chain joins TRBV30 to TRBJ2-7; a weak D match, TRBD2 (5 bases). The CDR3 consists of 13 residues. V was cut by 4 bases and J by 0 bases, with 10 bases left in between. Germline V lookup: CDR1 GTSNPN, CDR2 SVGIG (reference sequence). The CDR3 loop reads CAWKAGNSYEQYF. The CDR3 DNA is TGTGCCTGGAAGGCGGGTAACTCCTACGAGCAGTACTTC.

V gene TRBV29-1 combines with J gene TRBJ2-3; TRBD2 matches 9 bases. Germline CDR1 reads SQVTM; CDR2 reads ANQGSEA. V lost 2 bases and J lost 8; bases outside the gene matches: 11. This CDR3 region has 15 residues. This CDR3 reads CSVEMVAASGITQYF. Written as DNA, the CDR3 is TGCAGCGTTGAAATGGTAGCGGCTAGCGGGATTACGCAGTATTTT.

The chain joins TRBV20-1 to TRBJ1-3; D is perhaps TRBD1 (5 bases). The CDR3 has 15 amino acids. From germline, CDR1 is DFQATT and CDR2 SNEGSKA (reference sequence). V shed 3 bases and J shed 3 bases, with 15 bases lying between them. CDR3 region: CSASGGIRHGNTIYF. CDR3 coding DNA: TGCAGTGCTAGCGGGGGGATTCGCCATGGAAACACCATATATTTT.

The rearrangement joins TRBV6-5 to TRBJ2-1, with 7 bases aligning to TRBD2. The CDR3 loop spans 12 amino acids. Germline CDR1 MNHEY, CDR2 SVGAGI. The V and J ends lost 6 bases and 4 bases, in that order; junction bases with no gene match: 0. CDR3 bases: TGTGCCAGCAGCGGGGGGTACAATGAGCAGTTCTTC. It is translated as CASSGGYNEQFF.

The gene calls are TRBV29-1 and TRBJ1-1; weak D call: TRBD1 (5 bases). This CDR3 has 11 amino acids. Trimming removed 8 bases from V and 2 bases from J, with 9 bases in between. Germline V gene lookup returns CDR1 SQVTM and CDR2 ANQGSEA. The CDR3 is CSTGTNTEAFF. CDR3 coding DNA: TGCAGCACAGGTACCAACACTGAAGCTTTCTTT.

This chain links TRBV20-1 with TRBJ1-1; TRBD1 is a possible D gene (6 bases). Germline CDR1 and CDR2: DFQATT and SNEGSKA (reference sequence). The CDR3 length is 13 residues. Trimming stripped 6 bases from V and 1 base from J, with 12 bases between. The CDR3 here is CSAVRQANTEAFF. The CDR3 region has the DNA TGCAGTGCCGTGCGACAGGCGAACACTGAAGCTTTCTTT.